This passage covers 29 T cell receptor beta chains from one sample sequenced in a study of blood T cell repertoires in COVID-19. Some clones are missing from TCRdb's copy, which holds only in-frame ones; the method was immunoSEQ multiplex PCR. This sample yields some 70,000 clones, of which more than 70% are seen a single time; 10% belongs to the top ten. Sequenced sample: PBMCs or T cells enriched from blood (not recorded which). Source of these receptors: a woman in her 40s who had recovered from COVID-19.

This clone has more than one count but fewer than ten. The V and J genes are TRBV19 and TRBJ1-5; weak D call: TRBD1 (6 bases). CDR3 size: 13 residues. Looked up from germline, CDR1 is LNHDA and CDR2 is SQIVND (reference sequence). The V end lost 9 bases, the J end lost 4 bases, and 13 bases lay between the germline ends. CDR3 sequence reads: CASAGTHNQPQHF. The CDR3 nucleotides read TGTGCCAGCGCCGGGACACATAATCAGCCCCAGCATTTT.

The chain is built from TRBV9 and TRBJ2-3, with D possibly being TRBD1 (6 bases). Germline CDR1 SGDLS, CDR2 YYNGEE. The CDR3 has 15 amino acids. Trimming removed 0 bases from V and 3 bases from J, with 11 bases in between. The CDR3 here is CASSVARGGTDTQYF. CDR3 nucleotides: TGTGCCAGCAGCGTAGCCAGGGGTGGGACAGATACGCAGTATTTT. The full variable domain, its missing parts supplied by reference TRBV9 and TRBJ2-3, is DSGVTQTPKHLITATGQRVTLRCSPRSGDLSVYWYQQSLDQGLQFLIQYYNGEERAKGNILERFSAQQFPDLHSELNLSSLELGDSALYFCASSVARGGTDTQYFGPGTRLTVL.

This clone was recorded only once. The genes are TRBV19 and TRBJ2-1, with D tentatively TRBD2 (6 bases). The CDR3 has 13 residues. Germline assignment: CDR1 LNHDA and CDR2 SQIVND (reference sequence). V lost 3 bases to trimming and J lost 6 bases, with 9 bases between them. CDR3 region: CASSITGGNEQFF. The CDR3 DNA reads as TGTGCCAGTAGTATCACCGGGGGCAATGAGCAGTTCTTC. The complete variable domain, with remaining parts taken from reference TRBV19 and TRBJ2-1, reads DGGITQSPKYLFRKEGQNVTLSCEQNLNHDAMYWYRQDPGQGLRLIYYSQIVNDFQKGDIAEGYSVSREKKESFPLTVTSAQKNPTAFYLCASSITGGNEQFFGPGTRLTVL.

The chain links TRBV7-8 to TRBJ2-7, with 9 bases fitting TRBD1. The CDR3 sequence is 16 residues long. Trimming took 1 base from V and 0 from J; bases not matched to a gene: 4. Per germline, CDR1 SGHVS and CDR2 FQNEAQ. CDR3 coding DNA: TGTGCCAGCAGCTTAGGCGGGACAGGGAGCTCCTACGAGCAGTACTTC. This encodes CASSLGGTGSSYEQYF.

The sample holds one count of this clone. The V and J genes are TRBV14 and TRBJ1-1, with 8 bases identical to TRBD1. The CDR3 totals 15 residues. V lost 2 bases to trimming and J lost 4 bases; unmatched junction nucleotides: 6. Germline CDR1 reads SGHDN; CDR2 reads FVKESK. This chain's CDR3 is CASSQRTGFGTEAFF. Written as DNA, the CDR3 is TGTGCCAGCAGCCAAAGGACAGGGTTCGGCACTGAAGCTTTCTTT. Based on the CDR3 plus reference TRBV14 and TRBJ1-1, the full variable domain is EAGVTQFPSHSVIEKGQTVTLRCDPISGHDNLYWYRRVMGKEIKFLLHFVKESKQDESGMPNNRFLAERTGGTYSTLKVQPAELEDSGVYFCASSQRTGFGTEAFFGQGTRLTVV.

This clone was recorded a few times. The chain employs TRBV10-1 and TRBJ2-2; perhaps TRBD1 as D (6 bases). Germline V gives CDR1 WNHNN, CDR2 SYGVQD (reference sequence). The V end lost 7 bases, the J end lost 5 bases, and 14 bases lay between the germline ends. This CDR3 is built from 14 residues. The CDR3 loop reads CASNRAVGTGELFF. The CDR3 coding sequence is TGCGCCAGCAACAGGGCCGTCGGGACCGGGGAGCTGTTTTTT.

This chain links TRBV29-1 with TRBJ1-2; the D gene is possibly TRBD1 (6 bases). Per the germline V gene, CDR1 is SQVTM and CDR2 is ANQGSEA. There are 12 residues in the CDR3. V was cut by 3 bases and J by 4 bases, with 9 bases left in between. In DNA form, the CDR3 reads TGCAGCGTTGAGATGGACAGCTATGGCTACACCTTC. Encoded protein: CSVEMDSYGYTF.

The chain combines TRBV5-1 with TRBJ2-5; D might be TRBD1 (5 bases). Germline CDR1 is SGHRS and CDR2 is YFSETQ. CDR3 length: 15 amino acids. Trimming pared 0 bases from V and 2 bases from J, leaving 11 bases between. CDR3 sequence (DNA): TGCGCCAGCAGCTTGGAGGGGCAGGGTCAAGAGACCCAGTACTTC. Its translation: CASSLEGQGQETQYF.

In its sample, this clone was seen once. This CDR3 reads CASSGWGAVSEKLFF. The CDR3 DNA follows: TGTGCCAGCAGCGGTTGGGGCGCGGTATCCGAAAAACTGTTTTTT. This chain links TRBV7-8 with TRBJ1-4; D might be TRBD1 (5 bases). The CDR3 is 15 residues long. V dropped 5 bases and J dropped 8 bases, with 18 bases sitting between them. Germline CDR1 is SGHVS and CDR2 is FQNEAQ.

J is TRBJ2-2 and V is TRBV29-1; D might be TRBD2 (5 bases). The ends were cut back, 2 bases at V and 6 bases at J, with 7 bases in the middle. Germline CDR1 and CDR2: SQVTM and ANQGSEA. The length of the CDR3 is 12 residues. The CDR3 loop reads CSVEWRSGELFF. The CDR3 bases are TGCAGCGTTGAATGGAGGTCCGGGGAGCTGTTTTTT.

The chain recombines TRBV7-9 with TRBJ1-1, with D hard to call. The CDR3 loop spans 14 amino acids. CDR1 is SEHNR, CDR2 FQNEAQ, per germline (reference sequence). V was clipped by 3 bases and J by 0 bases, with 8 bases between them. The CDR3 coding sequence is TGTGCCAGCAGCTTTTCGGGGTTGAACACTGAAGCTTTCTTT. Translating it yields CASSFSGLNTEAFF.

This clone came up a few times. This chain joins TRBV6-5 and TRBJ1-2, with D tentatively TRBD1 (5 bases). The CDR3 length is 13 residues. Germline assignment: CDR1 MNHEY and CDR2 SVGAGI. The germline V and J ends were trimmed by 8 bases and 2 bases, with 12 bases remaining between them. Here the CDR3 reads CASRIRGNYGYTF. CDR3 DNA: TGTGCCAGCCGAATACGGGGGAACTATGGCTACACCTTC.

CDR3 residues: CASSQHSSGNTIYF. Here the CDR3 DNA reads TGCGCCAGCAGCCAACACAGCTCTGGAAACACCATATATTTT. The chain employs TRBV4-1 and TRBJ1-3; no clear D gene. V was cut by 2 bases and J by 0 bases, with 5 bases left in between. This CDR3 spans 14 amino acids. Germline loops: CDR1 MGHRA, CDR2 YSYEKL.

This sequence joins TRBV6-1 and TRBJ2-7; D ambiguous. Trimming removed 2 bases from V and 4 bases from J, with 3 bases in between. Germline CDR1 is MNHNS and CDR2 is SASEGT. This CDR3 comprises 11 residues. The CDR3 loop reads CASSERYEQYF. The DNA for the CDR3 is TGTGCCAGCAGTGAACGGTACGAGCAGTACTTC.

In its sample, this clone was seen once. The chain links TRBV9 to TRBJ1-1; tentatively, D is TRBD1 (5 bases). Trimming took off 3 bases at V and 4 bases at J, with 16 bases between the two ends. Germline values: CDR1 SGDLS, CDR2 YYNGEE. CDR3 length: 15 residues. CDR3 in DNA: TGTGCCAGCAGCGCCCCTCCCCGTGGGGCCACTGAAGCTTTCTTT. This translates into CASSAPPRGATEAFF.

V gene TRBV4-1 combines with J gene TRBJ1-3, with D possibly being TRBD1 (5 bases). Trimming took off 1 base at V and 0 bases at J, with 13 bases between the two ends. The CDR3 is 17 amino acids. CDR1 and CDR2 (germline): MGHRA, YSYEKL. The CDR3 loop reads CASSQGPTGVSGNTIYF. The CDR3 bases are TGCGCCAGCAGCCAAGGACCTACGGGGGTCTCTGGAAACACCATATATTTT.

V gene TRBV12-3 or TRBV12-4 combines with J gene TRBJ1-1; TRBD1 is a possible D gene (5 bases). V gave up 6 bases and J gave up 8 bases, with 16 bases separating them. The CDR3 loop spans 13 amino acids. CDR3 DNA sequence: TGTGCCAGCAGCACCACCAAAACAGGAGAAGCTTTCTTT. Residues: CASSTTKTGEAFF.

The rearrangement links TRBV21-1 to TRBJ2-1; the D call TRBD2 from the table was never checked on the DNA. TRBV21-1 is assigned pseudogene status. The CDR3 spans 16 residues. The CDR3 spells CASRRSGGSSYNEQFF. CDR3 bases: TGTGCCAGCAGAAGGTCGGGGGGTAGCTCCTACAATGAGCAGTTCTTC.

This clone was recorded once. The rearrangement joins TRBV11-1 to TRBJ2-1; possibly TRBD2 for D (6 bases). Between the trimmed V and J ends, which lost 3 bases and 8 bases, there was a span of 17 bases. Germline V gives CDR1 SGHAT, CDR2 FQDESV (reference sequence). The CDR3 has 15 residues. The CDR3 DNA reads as TGTGCCAGCAGCTTCCTGACGGCCCCGGGGGATGAGCAGTTCTTC. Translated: CASSFLTAPGDEQFF. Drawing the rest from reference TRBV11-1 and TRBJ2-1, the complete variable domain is EAEVAQSPRYKITEKSQAVAFWCDPISGHATLYWYRQILGQGPELLVQFQDESVVDDSQLPKDRFSAERLKGVDSTLKIQPAELGDSAMYLCASSFLTAPGDEQFFGPGTRLTVL.

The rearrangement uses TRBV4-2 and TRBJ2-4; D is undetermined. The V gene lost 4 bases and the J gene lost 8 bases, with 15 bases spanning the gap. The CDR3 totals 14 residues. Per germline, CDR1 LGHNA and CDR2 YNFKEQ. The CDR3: CASSPSSPRDIQYF. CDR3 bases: TGTGCCAGCAGCCCGTCGAGCCCACGGGACATTCAGTACTTC.

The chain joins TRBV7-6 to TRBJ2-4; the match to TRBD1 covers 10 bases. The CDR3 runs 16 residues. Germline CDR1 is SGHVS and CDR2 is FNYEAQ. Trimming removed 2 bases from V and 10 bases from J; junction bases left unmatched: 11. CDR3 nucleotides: TGTGCCAGCAGCTTAAACGCCGGGGGGACAGGGGATATTCAGTACTTC. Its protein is CASSLNAGGTGDIQYF.

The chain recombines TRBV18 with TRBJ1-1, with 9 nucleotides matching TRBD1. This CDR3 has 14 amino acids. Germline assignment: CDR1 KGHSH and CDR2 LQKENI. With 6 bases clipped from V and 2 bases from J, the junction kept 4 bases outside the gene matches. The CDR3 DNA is TGTGCCAGCTCGCGGACAGGGGAAAACACTGAAGCTTTCTTT. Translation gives CASSRTGENTEAFF.

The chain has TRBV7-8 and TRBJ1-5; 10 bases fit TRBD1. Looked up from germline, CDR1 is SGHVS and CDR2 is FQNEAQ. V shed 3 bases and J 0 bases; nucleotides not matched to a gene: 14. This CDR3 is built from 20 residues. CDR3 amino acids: CASSLRVGQGGGNSNQPQHF. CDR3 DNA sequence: TGTGCCAGCAGCTTGAGGGTAGGACAGGGGGGAGGCAATAGCAATCAGCCCCAGCATTTT.

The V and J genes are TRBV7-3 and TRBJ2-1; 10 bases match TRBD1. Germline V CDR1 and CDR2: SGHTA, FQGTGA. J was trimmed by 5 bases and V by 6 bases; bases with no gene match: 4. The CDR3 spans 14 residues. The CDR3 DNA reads TGTGCCAGCAGTCCCGGGACAGGGGACAATGAGCAGTTCTTC. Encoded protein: CASSPGTGDNEQFF.

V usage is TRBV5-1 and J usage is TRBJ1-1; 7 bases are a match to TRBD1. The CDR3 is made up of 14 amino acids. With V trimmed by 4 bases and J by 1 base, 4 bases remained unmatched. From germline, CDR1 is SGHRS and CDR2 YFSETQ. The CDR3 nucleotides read TGCGCCAGCAGCAGGGGACAGAAGAACACTGAAGCTTTCTTT. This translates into CASSRGQKNTEAFF.

The DNA of the CDR3 is TGTGCCAGCAGTTACGGGGGCCAGAGGACTGAAGCTTTCTTT. This translates into CASSYGGQRTEAFF. The chain recombines TRBV6-5 with TRBJ1-1; a possible D gene is TRBD1 (6 bases). Trimming removed 2 bases from V and 5 bases from J, with 12 bases in between. Germline V gene lookup returns CDR1 MNHEY and CDR2 SVGAGI. The CDR3 has 14 residues.

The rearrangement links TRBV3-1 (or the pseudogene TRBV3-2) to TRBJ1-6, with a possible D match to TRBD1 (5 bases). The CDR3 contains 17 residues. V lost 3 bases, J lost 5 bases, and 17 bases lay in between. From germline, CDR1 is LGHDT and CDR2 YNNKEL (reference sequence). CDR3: CASSHLWGESDNSPLHF. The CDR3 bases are TGTGCCAGCAGCCACCTCTGGGGGGAGTCCGATAATTCACCCCTCCACTTT.

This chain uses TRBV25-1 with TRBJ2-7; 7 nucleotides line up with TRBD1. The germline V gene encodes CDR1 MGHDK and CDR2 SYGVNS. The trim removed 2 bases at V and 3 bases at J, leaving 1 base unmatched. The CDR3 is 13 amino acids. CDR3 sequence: CASSEAGGYEQYF. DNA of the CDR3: TGTGCCAGCAGTGAAGCAGGGGGCTACGAGCAGTACTTC.

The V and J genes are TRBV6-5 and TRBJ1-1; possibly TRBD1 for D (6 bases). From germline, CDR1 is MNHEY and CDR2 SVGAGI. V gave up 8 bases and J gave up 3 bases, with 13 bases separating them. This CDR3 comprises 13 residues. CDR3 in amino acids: CASDRGRDTEAFF. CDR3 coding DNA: TGTGCCAGCGATAGGGGGAGGGACACTGAAGCTTTCTTT.